This T cell receptor beta chain is drawn from a study of identical twins. Germline CDR1 and CDR2: DFQATT and SNEGSKA (reference sequence). CDR3 size: 16 residues. V shed 6 bases, J shed 12 bases, and the junction held 19 bases outside the gene matches. Template switching added a universal primer site, and cDNA bore unique molecular identifiers. TCRdb re-derived calls from the 5' RACE reads in MiXCR, one entry per CDR3 protein. The sample lists 600,000 to 800,000 distinct CDR3 sequences, around 20% seen once, with roughly 4% in the top ten. This same sample was also part of a study on T cells expressing NK-cell markers. From that paper: A range of about 1.0-8% of CD8+ T cells consisted of dominant NKG2C+ clonotypes in 5 to 7 donors. Four of the donors also had these clonotypes leading their CD3+CD56-NKG2C+ fraction.

The TCR comes from a woman aged 18-29 years in good health. The sequenced sample was PBMCs. V is TRBV20-1 and J is TRBJ2-1, with TRBD2 matching over 11 bases. This chain's CDR3 is CSATGLAGAPGTSQFF. The DNA of the CDR3 is TGCAGTGCAACCGGACTAGCGGGTGCCCCGGGAACGTCGCAGTTCTTC.